The 20 T cell receptor beta chains below were found in one sample sequenced in a study of cytomegalovirus exposure and HLA in healthy donors. PCR involved 60 Vbeta and 13 Jbeta primers. Clones were read by immunoSEQ multiplex PCR, and TCRdb kept only the in-frame ones, dropping some. The sample has approximately 50,000 clones. The sequencing sample was made of PBMCs. The receptors were gathered from a man between 18 and 35 years old in good health and CMV-seropositive.

The rearrangement links TRBV28 to TRBJ2-5; 7 nucleotides line up with TRBD1. The junction had 5 bases not matched to a gene; V was cut back by 6 bases and J by 4 bases. Per the germline V gene, CDR1 is MDHEN and CDR2 is SYDVKM. CDR3 length: 13 residues. The CDR3 protein is CASRDRDRETQYF. DNA of the CDR3: TGTGCCAGCAGAGATCGGGACAGAGAGACCCAGTACTTC.

The chain uses TRBV5-1 and TRBJ2-7; 8 positions match TRBD1. CDR3 length: 14 residues. CDR1 is SGHRS and CDR2 is YFSETQ in the germline V gene. Losses at the gene ends were 5 bases for V and 3 bases for J; bases not matched to a gene: 7. The CDR3 here is CASSLGQVDYEQYF. CDR3 sequence (DNA): TGCGCCAGCAGTCTGGGACAGGTGGACTACGAGCAGTACTTC.

V usage is TRBV25-1 and J usage is TRBJ2-7, with 9 bases matching TRBD1. Germline-derived CDR1 and CDR2 are MGHDK and SYGVNS. Unmatched junction bases numbered 7, after V lost 5 bases and J lost 5 bases. This CDR3 contains 14 residues. This chain's CDR3 is CASSPGQGNHEQYF. The CDR3 coding sequence is TGTGCCAGCAGTCCGGGACAGGGTAACCACGAGCAGTACTTC.

The rearrangement joins TRBV28 to TRBJ1-3; 11 bases line up with TRBD1. The germline CDR1 and CDR2 sequences are MDHEN and SYDVKM. CDR3 length equals 16 residues. V gave up 6 bases and J gave up 4 bases; unmatched junction bases: 8. The CDR3, as DNA: TGTGCCAGCAGCACCCCGGGACAGGGGGGAGGAAACACCATATATTTT. Its protein product is CASSTPGQGGGNTIYF. Looking up the rest from reference TRBV28 and TRBJ1-3 gives the full variable domain: DVKVTQSSRYLVKRTGEKVFLECVQDMDHENMFWYRQDPGLGLRLIYFSYDVKMKEKGDIPEGYSVSREKKERFSLILESASTNQTSMYLCASSTPGQGGGNTIYFGEGSWLTVV.

The gene calls are TRBV7-2 and TRBJ1-4; the D is unclear. The CDR3 sequence is 13 residues long. The V gene's germline CDR1 is SGHTA and CDR2 FQGNSA. Trimming stripped 1 base from V and 10 bases from J, with 10 bases between. In DNA form, the CDR3 reads TGTGCCAGCAGCTTAGGGCTCCGGGGAAAACTGTTTTTT. This translates into CASSLGLRGKLFF.

The chain joins TRBV4-2 to TRBJ2-7, with 7 bases lining up with TRBD2. Germline assignment: CDR1 LGHNA and CDR2 YNFKEQ. This CDR3 has 15 residues. The ends lost 0 bases at V and 10 bases at J; junction bases unmatched: 12. The CDR3 here is CASSQDRGKGTKQYF. For the CDR3, the DNA is TGTGCCAGCAGCCAAGATAGGGGCAAGGGGACTAAACAGTACTTC.

This sequence joins TRBV10-2 and TRBJ1-4, with D perhaps matching TRBD1 (6 bases). The germline V gene has CDR1 WSHSY and CDR2 SAAADI. V lost 6 bases, J lost 3 bases, and 8 bases lay in between. The CDR3 is 13 residues long. CDR3 sequence: CASRGHPNEKLFF. In nucleotides, the CDR3 is TGCGCCAGCAGGGGACACCCTAATGAAAAACTGTTTTTT.

The rearrangement joins TRBV7-2 to TRBJ1-2, with D tentatively TRBD1 (5 bases). The CDR3 sequence is 13 residues long. Germline V gene sequence: CDR1 SGHTA, CDR2 FQGNSA. Trimming removed 9 bases from V and 5 bases from J, with 16 bases in between. CDR3 region: CASTSQGLYGYTF. The CDR3 DNA reads as TGTGCCAGTACCTCTCAGGGTTTATATGGCTACACCTTC.

V is TRBV7-6 and J is TRBJ2-1, with TRBD2 matching 7 bases. Germline V CDR1 and CDR2: SGHVS, FNYEAQ. CDR3 length: 16 residues. The junction had 2 bases not matched to a gene; V was cut back by 0 bases and J by 0 bases. The DNA for the CDR3 is TGTGCCAGCAGCTTAGCGGCGGGAGACTCCTACAATGAGCAGTTCTTC. Residues: CASSLAAGDSYNEQFF.

CDR3 in DNA: TGCGGGCTCAAGAACCGTTGGCCTGAAGCTTTCTTT. Its translation is CGLKNRWPEAFF. The chain is built from TRBV5-1 and TRBJ1-1; no definite D call. Germline V gene sequence: CDR1 SGHRS, CDR2 YFSETQ. The CDR3 is 12 residues long. Filled out from reference TRBV5-1 and TRBJ1-1, the complete variable domain reads KAGVTQTPRYLIKTRGQQVTLSCSPISGHRSVSWYQQTPGQGLQFLFEYFSETQRNKGNFPGRFSGRQFSNSRSEMNVSTLELGDSALYLCGLKNRWPEAFFGQGTRLTVV.

The genes are TRBV5-1 and TRBJ2-7, with TRBD2 matching 8 bases. Losses at the gene ends were 4 bases for V and 5 bases for J; bases not matched to a gene: 14. The CDR3 consists of 16 residues. Germline CDR1 reads SGHRS; CDR2 reads YFSETQ. CDR3 in DNA: TGCGCCAGCAGCCCCCCCGGGGGGGGCGCTAGGGACGAGCAGTACTTC. It specifies CASSPPGGGARDEQYF.

The chain is built from TRBV7-9 and TRBJ2-1, with no clear D. The CDR3 loop spans 14 amino acids. Germline CDR1 SEHNR, CDR2 FQNEAQ (reference sequence). V was pared by 5 bases and J by 7 bases, with 15 bases between. The DNA of the CDR3 is TGTGCCAGCAGCCCGCCGGGTTCCTTTAATGAGCAGTTCTTC. Translating it yields CASSPPGSFNEQFF.

The chain couples TRBV5-1 to TRBJ1-2, with 7 bases aligning to TRBD1. The CDR3 contains 14 residues. Looked up from germline, CDR1 is SGHRS and CDR2 is YFSETQ. J lost 5 bases, V lost 0 bases, and 4 bases had no gene match. Here the CDR3 reads CASSLEGTAYGYTF. In nucleotides, the CDR3 is TGCGCCAGCAGCTTGGAGGGGACAGCATATGGCTACACCTTC. The entire variable domain, with the rest obtained from reference TRBV5-1 and TRBJ1-2, is as follows: KAGVTQTPRYLIKTRGQQVTLSCSPISGHRSVSWYQQTPGQGLQFLFEYFSETQRNKGNFPGRFSGRQFSNSRSEMNVSTLELGDSALYLCASSLEGTAYGYTFGSGTRLTVV.

The rearrangement uses TRBV6-4 and TRBJ2-2, with TRBD2 matching over 10 bases. Germline V gene data show CDR1 as MRHNA and CDR2 as SNTAGT. V trimming: 6 bases; J trimming: 1 base; junction bases outside the gene matches: 2. This CDR3 has 15 residues. CDR3 region: CASSRTSGNTGELFF. The CDR3 DNA sequence: TGTGCCAGCAGCCGGACTAGCGGGAACACCGGGGAGCTGTTTTTT.

This chain uses TRBV6-5 with TRBJ1-1, with D perhaps matching TRBD1 (5 bases). V gave up 8 bases and J gave up 1 base, with 11 bases separating them. This CDR3 contains 13 residues. Germline CDR1 is MNHEY and CDR2 is SVGAGI. The CDR3 coding sequence is TGTGCCAGCTCCCTTACAGGGAACACTGAAGCTTTCTTT. Amino acids: CASSLTGNTEAFF.

This chain connects TRBV7-8 to TRBJ2-1, with D maybe TRBD1 (6 bases). Trimming removed 7 bases at V and 7 bases at J, with 17 bases between. CDR3 length: 14 amino acids. The germline gives CDR1 SGHVS, CDR2 FQNEAQ. This CDR3 is CASTGDSVRNEQFF. The CDR3, as DNA: TGTGCCAGCACAGGGGATAGCGTTCGTAATGAGCAGTTCTTC.

This rearrangement joins TRBV19 to TRBJ1-5; 8 nucleotides line up with TRBD1. Looked up from germline, CDR1 is LNHDA and CDR2 is SQIVND (reference sequence). The V gene end was trimmed by 11 bases and the J gene end by 2 bases; junction bases not matched to a gene: 5. CDR3 length: 13 residues. The CDR3 coding sequence is TGTGCCGGGCAGGGGGCCGGCAATCAGCCCCAGCATTTT. It encodes CAGQGAGNQPQHF.

The chain employs TRBV27 and TRBJ2-2, with 12 bases lining up with TRBD2. The V segment lost 5 bases and the J segment 8 bases; nucleotides outside the gene matches: 15. The CDR3 totals 18 residues. Germline lookup yields CDR1 MNHEY and CDR2 SMNVEV (reference sequence). CDR3 bases: TGTGCCAGCAGTCCTTCAGGACTAGCGGGGCGCCTTAGAGGGGAGCTGTTTTTT. Protein: CASSPSGLAGRLRGELFF.

The chain is built from TRBV13 and TRBJ2-2, with D unclear. Deletions cut 2 bases from V and 4 bases from J, with 5 bases between. The germline gives CDR1 PRHDT, CDR2 FYEKMQ (reference sequence). The length of the CDR3 is 13 residues. CDR3 nucleotide sequence: TGTGCCAGCAGCTTAAAGCCCACCGGGGAGCTGTTTTTT. Its translation is CASSLKPTGELFF. Variable domain in full (rest from reference TRBV13 and TRBJ2-2): AAGVIQSPRHLIKEKRETATLKCYPIPRHDTVYWYQQGPGQDPQFLISFYEKMQSDKGSIPDRFSAQQFSDYHSELNMSSLELGDSALYFCASSLKPTGELFFGEGSRLTVL.

The V and J genes are TRBV19 and TRBJ2-3; 11 nucleotides agree with TRBD2. Losses at the gene ends were 5 bases for V and 5 bases for J; bases not matched to a gene: 6. CDR3 length: 15 amino acids. Germline values: CDR1 LNHDA, CDR2 SQIVND (reference sequence). DNA for the CDR3: TGTGCCAGTAGTTTAGCGGGAGGGCCGCAAGATACGCAGTATTTT. It encodes CASSLAGGPQDTQYF.